The clone carrying this T cell receptor (beta chain) was picked up many times. The antigen is unknown. This sample was included in a study of human T cells and chemical hapten exposure. Findings and caveats of the study: Alopecia affecting every donor means their immune response may not match healthy people's.

TCRdb reprocessed the RACE reads with MiXCR, giving one entry per CDR3 protein. Seen here are about 54,000 distinct CDR3 sequences, about a tenth observed once, and the top ten hold over 1.5%. Time point in this sample: patch test 2, 6 weeks after DPC sensitization. This sample's treatment: therapeutic diphenylcyclopropenone sensitization with weekly scalp DPC. Unseparated into fractions, whole blood served as the source from which total RNA was extracted. Germline CDR1 is SQVTM and CDR2 is ANQGSEA. This CDR3 has 12 amino acids. V was clipped by 7 bases and J by 2 bases; unmatched bases: 4. This rearrangement joins TRBV29-1 to TRBJ2-7; 8 bases agree with TRBD2. The receptor's source is a woman in her 50s with alopecia areata. Some clones in this sample may be carry-over from other donors' samples. Sequenced here: whole blood, sampled in connection with sensitization to the hapten diphenylcyclopropenone (DPC). CDR3 DNA sequence: TGCAGCGCGACTAGCGCTACCTACGAGCAGTACTTC. This sequence encodes CSATSATYEQYF.